This T cell receptor (beta chain) comes out of a study of blood T cell repertoires in COVID-19. Looking at the study overall: Sources were T cells, B-cell-depleted T cells, or PBMCs; the material itself was cDNA or gDNA.

CDR3 length equals 13 residues. V lost 7 bases to trimming and J lost 5 bases; unmatched junction nucleotides: 3. Per germline, CDR1 MNHEY and CDR2 SVGAGI. Per the authors' pipeline: Amplifying reference gene primers gave estimates of nucleated cell counts. TCRdb's table, derived via immunoSEQ multiplex PCR, lists solely in-frame clones and lacks some. The V and J calls and the clone size are those of that table, but D and trimming were determined from the DNA. The data show fewer than 250,000 clones, 75% to 90% seen once. The sample comprised peripheral blood. This TCR derives from a man aged 35 to 55 with acute or convalescent COVID-19. The V gene is TRBV6-5, the J gene TRBJ2-5; 11 bases fit TRBD2. CDR3 sequence: CASTRLAGETQYF. The CDR3 DNA follows: TGTGCCAGCACTAGACTAGCGGGGGAGACCCAGTACTTC.